This T cell receptor (beta chain) emerged from a study of blood T cell repertoires in COVID-19. Study summary: Samples taken during acute and convalescent COVID-19 were collected in the United States, Italy and Spain.

Assignment of participants to cohorts was predicated upon participant-reported clinical history. Original data processing: Amplifying reference gene primers gave estimates of nucleated cell counts. Here immunoSEQ multiplex PCR was the method, and the copy in TCRdb shows in-frame clones only, minus some. V and J calls and clone size follow that table, whereas D and trimming were derived from the DNA. The table lists 300,000 to 400,000 clones, 65% to 90% of them singletons. Germline CDR1 reads SEHNR; CDR2 reads FQNEAQ (reference sequence). V shed 1 base and J shed 4 bases, with 12 bases lying between them. There are 15 residues in the CDR3.

The sequence was collected from a woman between 40 and 50 years old with acute COVID-19. This chain links TRBV7-9 with TRBJ2-3, with unresolved D. Sequencing was done on a sample of PBMCs or T cells enriched from blood (not recorded which). The CDR3 loop is CASSLGLVGADTQYF. As DNA, the CDR3 is TGTGCCAGCAGCTTAGGGCTTGTCGGAGCAGATACGCAGTATTTT.